The TCR beta chain described here comes from a study of blood T cell repertoires in COVID-19 (dated by TCRdb to about 2020). Broadly, across the study: Samples from collaborators originated in the United States, Italy and Spain and spanned both the acute and convalescent phases of COVID-19. The prospective study material was composed of cDNA or gDNA derived from T cells, B-cell-depleted T cells, or PBMCs. Deeply sampled blood TCRbeta repertoires from subjects exposed to, actively infected with, or recovered from COVID-19 were included in the dataset. The repertoires were released in a freely available public database intended as a resource for research on the immune response to SARS-CoV-2. The samples were drawn from two sources: the first 160 participants of the ongoing ImmuneRACE study, and about 1,300 subjects contributed by 6 global collaborators. A de-identified subject ID, COVID-19 status, age in years and sex were almost always included in the sample metadata. Where available, HLA class I and class II types were taken from metadata supplied by the sample provider and were not determined by assay-based typing. Broader findings and caveats from the paper: How much clinical and demographic metadata was included differed by source and by participant, and the metadata was provided uncurated.

Of note for this clone: Its target antigen remains unknown. The record has no base qualities; no much larger clone is one base away.

The CDR3 starts with the cysteine, ends with the phenylalanine, and has 17 residues. Only the CDR3 portion is preserved as DNA: 51 bases, with reading frame beginning at the first base. V trim: 3 bases; J trim: 5 bases; unmatched bases: 14. The germline V gene (reference sequence) provides CDR1 LGHDT and CDR2 YNNKEL. TCRbeta CDR3 regions were amplified from genomic DNA using the immunoSEQ Assay, a bias-controlled multiplex PCR. Per the authors' processing: The number of nucleated cells in each sample was estimated by amplification of reference gene primers within the assay. To quantify the absolute abundance of each unique TCRbeta CDR3 rearrangement, sequence reads were collapsed and filtered. For each sample, productive Simpson clonality was calculated as the square root of Simpson's diversity index over productive rearrangements. The clones in this table, taken by TCRdb from immuneACCESS, are in-frame only. Not every clone is retained; where verified, under half of the shortfall comes from an unresolved V gene, and the cause of the rest is unknown. That table supplies the V and J calls and clone size; D and trimming were determined from the DNA. The sample yields 250,000 to 300,000 clones; roughly 88% were counted once. Roughly 6.9% of the sample is taken by the ten largest.

Samples from volunteer blood donors who had recovered from COVID-19 were contributed by a second Seattle source. Each collaborating institution followed its own protocols to collect whole blood in K2EDTA tubes. For TCRbeta analysis, collaborator samples were shipped as frozen whole blood, as isolated PBMCs, or as DNA extracted from either sample type. The sequence joins TRBV3-1 (or the pseudogene TRBV3-2) to TRBJ1-1, and 8 bases in between align with TRBD1. This receptor was identified in a woman aged 30 to 39 who had recovered from COVID-19. The specimen was peripheral blood. Here the CDR3 is given as CASSQPSWGTGGTEAFF. The nucleotide sequence reads TGTGCCAGCAGCCAGCCCTCTTGGGGAACAGGGGGGACTGAAGCTTTCTTT.